This T cell receptor (beta chain) originates from a study of early T cells in non-severe SARS-CoV-2 infection. Germline V gene sequence: CDR1 SEHNR, CDR2 FQNEAQ (reference sequence). This CDR3 region has 13 residues. V was shortened by 8 bases and J by 7 bases, with 15 bases between the two germline ends. TCRdb reprocessed the 5' RACE reads via MiXCR and lists one record per CDR3 protein. The table has tens of thousands of distinct CDR3 sequences, about 12% seen once. This sequence originates from an adult who was a healthcare worker with PCR-confirmed SARS-CoV-2 infection or an uninfected control (not recorded which). The donor label of this sample is uncertain. Sequenced material: whole blood, taken at baseline. The rearrangement links TRBV7-9 to TRBJ2-1, with D perhaps TRBD1 or TRBD2 (5 bases each). The DNA for the CDR3 is TGTGCCAGCCGTCCGGGGCAGTGGAATGAGCAGTTCTTC. Protein sequence: CASRPGQWNEQFF.